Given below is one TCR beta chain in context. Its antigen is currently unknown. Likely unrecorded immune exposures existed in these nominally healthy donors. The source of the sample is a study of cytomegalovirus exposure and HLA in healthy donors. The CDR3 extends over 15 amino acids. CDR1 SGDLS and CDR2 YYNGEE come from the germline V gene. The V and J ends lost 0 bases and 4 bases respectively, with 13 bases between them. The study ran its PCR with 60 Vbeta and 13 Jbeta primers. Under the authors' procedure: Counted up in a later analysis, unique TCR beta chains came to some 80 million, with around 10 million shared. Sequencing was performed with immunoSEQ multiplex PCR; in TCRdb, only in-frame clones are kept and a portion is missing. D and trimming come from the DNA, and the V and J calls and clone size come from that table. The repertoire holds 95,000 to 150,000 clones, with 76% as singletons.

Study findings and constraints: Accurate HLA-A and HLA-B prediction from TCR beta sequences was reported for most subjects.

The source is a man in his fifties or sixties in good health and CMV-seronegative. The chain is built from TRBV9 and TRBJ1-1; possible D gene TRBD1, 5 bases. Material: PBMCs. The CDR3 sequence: CASSVAGGTATEAFF. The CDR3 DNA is TGTGCCAGCAGCGTAGCTGGCGGGACGGCCACTGAAGCTTTCTTT. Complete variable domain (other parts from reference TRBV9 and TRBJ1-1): DSGVTQTPKHLITATGQRVTLRCSPRSGDLSVYWYQQSLDQGLQFLIQYYNGEERAKGNILERFSAQQFPDLHSELNLSSLELGDSALYFCASSVAGGTATEAFFGQGTRLTVV.